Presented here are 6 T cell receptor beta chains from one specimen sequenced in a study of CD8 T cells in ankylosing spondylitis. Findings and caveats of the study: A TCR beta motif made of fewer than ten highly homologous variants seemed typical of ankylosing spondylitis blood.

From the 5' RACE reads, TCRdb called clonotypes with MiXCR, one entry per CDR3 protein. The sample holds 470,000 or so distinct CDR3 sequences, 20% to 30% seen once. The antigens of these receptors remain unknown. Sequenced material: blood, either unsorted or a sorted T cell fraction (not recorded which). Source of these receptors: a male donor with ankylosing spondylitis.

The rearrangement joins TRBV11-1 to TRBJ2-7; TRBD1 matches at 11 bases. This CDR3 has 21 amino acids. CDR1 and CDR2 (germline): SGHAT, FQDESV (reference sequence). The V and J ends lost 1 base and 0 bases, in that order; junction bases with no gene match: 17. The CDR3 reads CASSLVYGTRDRGISSYEQYF. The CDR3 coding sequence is TGTGCCAGCAGCTTAGTTTATGGAACCCGGGACAGGGGGATTAGCTCCTACGAGCAGTACTTC. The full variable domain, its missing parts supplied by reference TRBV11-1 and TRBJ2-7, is EAEVAQSPRYKITEKSQAVAFWCDPISGHATLYWYRQILGQGPELLVQFQDESVVDDSQLPKDRFSAERLKGVDSTLKIQPAELGDSAMYLCASSLVYGTRDRGISSYEQYFGPGTRLTVT.

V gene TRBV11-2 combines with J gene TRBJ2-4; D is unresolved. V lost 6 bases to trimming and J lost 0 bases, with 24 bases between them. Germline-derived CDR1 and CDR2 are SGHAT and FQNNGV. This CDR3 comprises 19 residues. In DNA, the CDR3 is TGTGCCAGCAGTTCGCCCCCCTCCTACTTAAGACTAGCCAAAAACATTCAGTACTTC. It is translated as CASSSPPSYLRLAKNIQYF.

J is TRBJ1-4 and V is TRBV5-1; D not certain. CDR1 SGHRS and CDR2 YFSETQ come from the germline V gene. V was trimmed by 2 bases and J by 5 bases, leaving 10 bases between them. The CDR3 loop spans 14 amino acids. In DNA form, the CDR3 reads TGCGCCAGCAGCTTTCAAGGCCCCAATGAAAAACTGTTTTTT. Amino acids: CASSFQGPNEKLFF.

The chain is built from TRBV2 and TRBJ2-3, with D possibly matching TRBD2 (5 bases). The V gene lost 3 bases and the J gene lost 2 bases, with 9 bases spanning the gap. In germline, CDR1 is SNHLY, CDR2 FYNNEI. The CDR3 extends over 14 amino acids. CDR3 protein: CASSEVGDTDTQYF. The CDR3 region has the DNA TGTGCCAGCAGTGAGGTCGGGGACACAGATACGCAGTATTTT.

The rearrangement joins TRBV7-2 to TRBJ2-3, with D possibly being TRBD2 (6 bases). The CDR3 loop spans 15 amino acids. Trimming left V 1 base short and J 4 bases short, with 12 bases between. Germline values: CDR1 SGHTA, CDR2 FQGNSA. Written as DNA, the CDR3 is TGTGCCAGCAGCTTAGGCGGGACGGGGGCAGATACGCAGTATTTT. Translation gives CASSLGGTGADTQYF.

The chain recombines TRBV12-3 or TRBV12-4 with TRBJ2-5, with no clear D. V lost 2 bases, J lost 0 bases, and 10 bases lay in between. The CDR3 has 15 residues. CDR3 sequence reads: CASSLTTQHQETQYF. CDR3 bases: TGTGCCAGCAGTTTAACAACACAGCACCAAGAGACCCAGTACTTC.